These 18 T cell receptor beta chains were sequenced from one sample in a study of Tregs in tolerant kidney transplant recipients. This table comes from immunoSEQ multiplex PCR, and its TCRdb copy is limited to in-frame clones, with some not included. The table lists 80,000 to 90,000 clones, just over 90% of them singletons. Sequenced: CD8+ T cells from blood. The source is a human donor in good health.

This rearrangement joins TRBV10-2 to TRBJ2-2; no definite D call. The length of the CDR3 is 10 residues. Germline CDR1 WSHSY, CDR2 SAAADI. V lost 8 bases and J 6 bases, leaving 4 bases between the germline ends. CDR3 amino acids: CASLSGELFF. CDR3 DNA: TGCGCCAGCTTGTCCGGGGAGCTGTTTTTT.

The chain carries TRBV7-9 and TRBJ2-7; TRBD1 might be the D (6 bases). Trimming left V 4 bases short and J 7 bases short, with 23 bases between. Germline V CDR1 and CDR2: SEHNR, FQNEAQ (reference sequence). The CDR3 is made up of 16 amino acids. CDR3 residues: CASSSPSGQSPLEQYF. CDR3 bases: TGTGCCAGCAGCTCCCCGAGCGGACAGAGCCCTTTGGAGCAGTACTTC.

The V gene is TRBV6-5, the J gene TRBJ2-2; tentatively, D is TRBD1 or TRBD2 (5 bases each). Germline values: CDR1 MNHEY, CDR2 SVGAGI. This CDR3 spans 13 amino acids. The V and J ends lost 6 bases and 6 bases respectively, with 11 bases between them. CDR3 DNA: TGTGCCAGCAGCCCTATGGGGGCCGGGGAGCTGTTTTTT. Translation gives CASSPMGAGELFF.

CDR3 bases: TGTGCCAGCAGCTCGTTAGGGGGGCCGGGTGCTGAAGCTTTCTTT. It is translated as CASSSLGGPGAEAFF. The rearrangement uses TRBV7-9 and TRBJ1-1; a weak D match, TRBD1 (6 bases). V dropped 4 bases and J dropped 6 bases, with 18 bases sitting between them. From germline, CDR1 is SEHNR and CDR2 FQNEAQ (reference sequence). The CDR3 length is 15 residues.

The chain combines TRBV28 with TRBJ1-5; tentative D call: TRBD1 (5 bases). The CDR3 length is 14 residues. V lost 7 bases and J lost 4, with 14 bases in between. From germline, CDR1 is MDHEN and CDR2 SYDVKM. The chain's CDR3 is CASTPGRKNQPQHF. In DNA form, the CDR3 reads TGTGCCAGCACGCCGGGACGGAAGAATCAGCCCCAGCATTTT.

This clone was observed once. The rearrangement joins TRBV5-6 to TRBJ2-7, with D hard to call. The CDR3 is 14 amino acids. Trimming took off 4 bases at V and 3 bases at J, with 14 bases between the two ends. CDR1 is SGHDT, CDR2 YYEEEE, per germline. For the CDR3, the DNA is TGTGCCAGCAGCCCAATCTCCGAGGACTACGAGCAGTACTTC. This gives the protein CASSPISEDYEQYF.

The chain recombines TRBV7-9 with TRBJ1-1, with D maybe TRBD1 (5 bases). The CDR3 is 17 amino acids. CDR1 is SEHNR, CDR2 FQNEAQ, per germline (reference sequence). V dropped 5 bases and J dropped 2 bases, with 21 bases sitting between them. CDR3 in amino acids: CASSPSRGEGLNTEAFF. DNA for the CDR3: TGTGCCAGCAGCCCAAGTCGGGGAGAGGGGCTTAACACTGAAGCTTTCTTT.

This clone was detected only a few times. The chain employs TRBV7-6 and TRBJ2-5, with D perhaps TRBD1 or TRBD2 (5 bases each). V shed 1 base and J shed 0 bases, with 9 bases lying between them. Germline V gene sequence: CDR1 SGHVS, CDR2 FNYEAQ. This CDR3 has 15 amino acids. CDR3 coding DNA: TGTGCCAGCAGCTTAGTGTGGGGGTACCAAGAGACCCAGTACTTC. It is translated as CASSLVWGYQETQYF.

The gene calls are TRBV5-4 and TRBJ1-1; D might be TRBD1 (6 bases). This CDR3 contains 14 residues. Germline-derived CDR1 and CDR2 are SGHNT and YYREEE (reference sequence). V gave up 6 bases and J gave up 1 base, with 13 bases separating them. CDR3 region: CASIPDRQNTEAFF. CDR3 DNA: TGTGCCAGCATTCCCGACAGGCAGAACACTGAAGCTTTCTTT.

The chain links TRBV4-1 to TRBJ2-1, with TRBD2 matching over 7 bases. Germline V lookup: CDR1 MGHRA, CDR2 YSYEKL. The CDR3 spans 16 residues. V shed 1 base, J shed 3 bases, and the junction held 6 bases outside the gene matches. The CDR3 DNA is TGCGCCAGCAGCCAAGTCCGGGCTAGCGGCTACAATGAGCAGTTCTTC. It specifies CASSQVRASGYNEQFF.

This clone has just a few counts. The genes are TRBV5-4 and TRBJ1-2, with 8 bases fitting TRBD1. This CDR3 spans 14 amino acids. V shed 4 bases, J shed 7 bases, and the junction held 9 bases outside the gene matches. From germline, CDR1 is SGHNT and CDR2 YYREEE (reference sequence). As DNA, the CDR3 is TGTGCCAGCAGCACGGGGACAGGACCCTCTGGCTACACCTTC. It codes for CASSTGTGPSGYTF.

V and J are TRBV5-1 and TRBJ2-3; D is perhaps TRBD1 (6 bases). Trimming left V 1 base short and J 2 bases short, with 11 bases between. From germline, CDR1 is SGHRS and CDR2 YFSETQ. This CDR3 contains 15 residues. CDR3 DNA sequence: TGCGCCAGCAGCTTGTGGGCAGGGGCCACAGATACGCAGTATTTT. Amino acid sequence: CASSLWAGATDTQYF.

The chain couples TRBV6-5 to TRBJ2-7; 7 positions agree with TRBD1. Looked up from germline, CDR1 is MNHEY and CDR2 is SVGAGI. The CDR3 is 15 amino acids. The V gene end was trimmed by 2 bases and the J gene end by 2 bases; junction bases not matched to a gene: 6. The CDR3 protein is CASSYTTGSPYEQYF. CDR3 DNA: TGTGCCAGCAGTTACACGACAGGGTCGCCCTACGAGCAGTACTTC.

V usage is TRBV4-1 and J usage is TRBJ2-3; D is perhaps TRBD1 or TRBD2 (5 bases each). The CDR3 consists of 14 residues. Looked up from germline, CDR1 is MGHRA and CDR2 is YSYEKL. V was shortened by 1 base and J by 5 bases, with 10 bases between the two germline ends. As DNA, the CDR3 is TGCGCCAGCAGCCAAGTGGGGGAAGGAGATACGCAGTATTTT. Protein: CASSQVGEGDTQYF.

V gene TRBV6-1 combines with J gene TRBJ2-1; D unresolved. Germline V lookup: CDR1 MNHNS, CDR2 SASEGT. Deletions cut 2 bases from V and 0 bases from J, with 14 bases between. The CDR3 is 17 amino acids. DNA of the CDR3: TGTGCCAGCAGTGAATATGGAACAGCGAGCTCCTACAATGAGCAGTTCTTC. Protein: CASSEYGTASSYNEQFF.

The chain is built from TRBV27 and TRBJ2-1; 8 bases are a match to TRBD1. CDR1 and CDR2 (germline): MNHEY, SMNVEV (reference sequence). The ends lost 6 bases at V and 0 bases at J; junction bases unmatched: 10. The CDR3 has 17 amino acids. DNA for the CDR3: TGTGCCAGCAGCCTTCTCTGGGACAGGAGCTCCTACAATGAGCAGTTCTTC. It yields the protein CASSLLWDRSSYNEQFF.

The V gene is TRBV7-9, the J gene TRBJ2-4; the match to TRBD2 covers 7 bases. Trimming at V came to 7 bases and at J to 6 bases, leaving 12 bases not matched to a gene. The germline CDR1 and CDR2 sequences are SEHNR and FQNEAQ (reference sequence). The CDR3 is 15 amino acids. The CDR3: CASTPGRGLINIQYF. In nucleotides, the CDR3 is TGTGCCAGCACCCCAGGGAGGGGTTTAATAAACATTCAGTACTTC.

This clone was seen a single time. V and J are TRBV11-2 and TRBJ2-3, with TRBD1 matching 9 bases. The CDR3 is 15 amino acids. CDR1 and CDR2 (germline): SGHAT, FQNNGV. V lost 5 bases, J lost 1 base, and 4 bases stayed unmatched. The CDR3 DNA reads as TGTGCCAGCAGCCGCGGGACAGGGCGCACAGATACGCAGTATTTT. It codes for CASSRGTGRTDTQYF.